The 13 T cell receptor beta chains reported below all come from one sample, sequenced in a study of OX40 agonist ivuxolimab in advanced cancers. Generated by immunoSEQ multiplex PCR, the TCRdb table keeps only in-frame clones and is missing some. The profile covers approximately 60,000 clones, with about four fifths appearing a single time and about 1% taken by the ten largest. The material was CD4+ or CD8+ T cells sorted from blood, obtained in a trial of the OX40 agonist ivuxolimab. These receptors were obtained from an adult with an advanced solid tumor such as melanoma, head and neck, liver or kidney cancer.

The gene calls are TRBV5-5 and TRBJ2-5; no definite D call. CDR3 length: 15 residues. The V gene lost 1 base and the J gene lost 1 base, with 11 bases spanning the gap. Germline CDR1 is SGHKS and CDR2 is YYEKEE (reference sequence). CDR3 sequence: CASSLSPSFQETQYF. Written as DNA, the CDR3 is TGTGCCAGCAGCTTGTCTCCCTCTTTCCAAGAGACCCAGTACTTC. The variable domain in full, with the rest retrieved from reference TRBV5-5 and TRBJ2-5, is DAGVTQSPTHLIKTRGQQVTLRCSPISGHKSVSWYQQVLGQGPQFIFQYYEKEERGRGNFPDRFSARQFPNYSSELNVNALLLGDSALYLCASSLSPSFQETQYFGPGTRLLVL.

The gene calls are TRBV11-2 and TRBJ2-3; 8 bases line up with TRBD2. The CDR3 has 15 residues. Per germline, CDR1 SGHAT and CDR2 FQNNGV. The trim removed 3 bases at V and 4 bases at J, leaving 6 bases unmatched. CDR3 residues: CASSFIAGRADTQYF. CDR3 sequence (DNA): TGTGCCAGCAGCTTTATAGCGGGGAGGGCAGATACGCAGTATTTT.

The V gene is TRBV6-6, the J gene TRBJ1-1; the D is unclear. V lost 3 bases and J 1 base, leaving 6 bases between the germline ends. Germline lookup yields CDR1 MNHNY and CDR2 SVGAGI (reference sequence). The CDR3 spans 13 residues. CDR3 DNA: TGTGCCAGCAGTTATCTTGAGAACACTGAAGCTTTCTTT. As protein: CASSYLENTEAFF.

J is TRBJ2-7 and V is TRBV11-2; D uncertain. The V end lost 5 bases, the J end lost 0 bases, and 2 bases lay between the germline ends. The CDR3 length is 11 residues. The germline CDR1 and CDR2 sequences are SGHAT and FQNNGV. The CDR3 loop is CASSHSYEQYF. The CDR3 nucleotides read TGTGCCAGCAGCCACTCCTACGAGCAGTACTTC.

The CDR3 sequence: CASTSLTNTEAFF. CDR3 nucleotide sequence: TGTGCCAGCACCTCTCTAACGAACACTGAAGCTTTCTTT. J is TRBJ1-1 and V is TRBV6-5; no reliable D call. CDR3 length: 13 residues. Per the germline V gene, CDR1 is MNHEY and CDR2 is SVGAGI. V was trimmed by 7 bases and J by 1 base, leaving 10 bases between them.

This clone was detected only once. The rearrangement uses TRBV15 and TRBJ2-6; unclear D gene. The V gene's germline CDR1 is LNHNV and CDR2 YYDKDF (reference sequence). Trimming stripped 5 bases from V and 0 bases from J, with 5 bases between. The CDR3 runs to 14 residues. The CDR3 protein is CATSSDSGANVLTF. The CDR3 DNA follows: TGTGCCACCAGCTCCGACTCTGGGGCCAACGTCCTGACTTTC. The complete variable domain, with remaining parts taken from reference TRBV15 and TRBJ2-6, reads DAMVIQNPRYQVTQFGKPVTLSCSQTLNHNVMYWYQQKSSQAPKLLFHYYDKDFNNEADTPDNFQSRRPNTSFCFLDIRSPGLGDTAMYLCATSSDSGANVLTFGAGSRLTVL.

This clone was counted a few times. The CDR3 reads CASSEYHRGGIGNSPLHF. The CDR3 DNA reads as TGTGCCAGCAGCGAATACCACAGGGGAGGGATAGGAAATTCACCCCTCCACTTT. The rearrangement links TRBV7-9 to TRBJ1-6; 7 bases are a match to TRBD1. The CDR3 sequence is 18 residues long. V dropped 5 bases and J dropped 7; count of bases not matched to a gene: 17. Per the germline V gene, CDR1 is SEHNR and CDR2 is FQNEAQ (reference sequence).

This chain links TRBV5-1 with TRBJ1-1, with D possibly TRBD1 on 6 matching bases. V was pared by 4 bases and J by 1 base, with 11 bases between. Looked up from germline, CDR1 is SGHRS and CDR2 is YFSETQ. This CDR3 region has 14 residues. The DNA of the CDR3 is TGCGCCAGCAGCGCACTGGACAGGAACACTGAAGCTTTCTTT. This encodes CASSALDRNTEAFF.

On this clone itself: One junction end disagrees with the germline gene, perhaps due to a read error. The V gene is TRBV7-7, the J gene TRBJ1-1; D remains ambiguous. Germline loops: CDR1 SSHAT, CDR2 FNYEAQ (reference sequence). CDR3 size: 13 residues. CDR3 coding DNA: TGTGCTAGCAGCTTAGGGCTGGACACTGAAGCTTTCTTT. Translation: CASSLGLDTEAFF.

The V call is TRBV5-4, the J call TRBJ2-3, with 10 bases that match TRBD2. CDR1 is SGHNT and CDR2 is YYREEE in the germline V gene (reference sequence). The CDR3 length is 15 residues. V lost 4 bases to trimming and J lost 0 bases; unmatched junction nucleotides: 2. In DNA form, the CDR3 reads TGTGCCAGCAGCAGCGGGAGGGGGAGCACAGATACGCAGTATTTT. This sequence encodes CASSSGRGSTDTQYF.

This sequence joins TRBV4-3 and TRBJ1-1; D gene uncertain. CDR3 length: 13 residues. Germline CDR1 reads LGHNA; CDR2 reads YSLEER. Between the trimmed V and J ends, which lost 0 bases and 7 bases, there was a span of 9 bases. This CDR3 is CASSQDPRLEAFF. In DNA form, the CDR3 reads TGCGCCAGCAGCCAAGATCCCAGACTTGAAGCTTTCTTT.

This clone was counted a single time. This rearrangement joins TRBV19 to TRBJ2-3; D is ambiguous. Germline CDR1 LNHDA, CDR2 SQIVND (reference sequence). The ends were cut back, 1 base at V and 2 bases at J, with 7 bases in the middle. The CDR3 has 14 amino acids. CDR3 nucleotides: TGTGCCAGTAGTATAGTAGGGCCCACAGATACGCAGTATTTT. Amino acid sequence: CASSIVGPTDTQYF.

The chain carries TRBV4-1 and TRBJ2-5; D may be TRBD2 (7 bases). This CDR3 is 15 amino acids long. The germline V and J ends were trimmed by 0 bases and 5 bases, with 13 bases remaining between them. Germline CDR1 is MGHRA and CDR2 is YSYEKL. The CDR3 is CASSQDGGGGETQYF. The DNA of the CDR3 is TGCGCCAGCAGCCAAGATGGAGGGGGAGGGGAGACCCAGTACTTC.